This T cell receptor (beta chain) was profiled in a study of identical twins. TCRdb independently ran MiXCR on the 5' RACE reads; one entry per CDR3 protein. The table includes 230,000 or so distinct CDR3 sequences, about 8.9% detected once. The table lists this clonotype with many counts. CDR3 size: 13 residues. CDR1 MGHRA and CDR2 YSYEKL come from the germline V gene. Trimming shortened V by 1 base and J by 12 bases, and 12 bases separated the two germline ends. This sample also belongs to another study, concerning yellow fever vaccine responses in identical twins.

The rearrangement uses TRBV4-1 and TRBJ1-4; no definite D call. The material sequenced was CD8+ T cells sorted from blood. The sequence derives from a woman aged 18-29 years in good health. This CDR3 is CASSQGSGTQLFF. Here the CDR3 DNA reads TGCGCCAGCAGCCAAGGTTCGGGAACCCAACTGTTTTTT.